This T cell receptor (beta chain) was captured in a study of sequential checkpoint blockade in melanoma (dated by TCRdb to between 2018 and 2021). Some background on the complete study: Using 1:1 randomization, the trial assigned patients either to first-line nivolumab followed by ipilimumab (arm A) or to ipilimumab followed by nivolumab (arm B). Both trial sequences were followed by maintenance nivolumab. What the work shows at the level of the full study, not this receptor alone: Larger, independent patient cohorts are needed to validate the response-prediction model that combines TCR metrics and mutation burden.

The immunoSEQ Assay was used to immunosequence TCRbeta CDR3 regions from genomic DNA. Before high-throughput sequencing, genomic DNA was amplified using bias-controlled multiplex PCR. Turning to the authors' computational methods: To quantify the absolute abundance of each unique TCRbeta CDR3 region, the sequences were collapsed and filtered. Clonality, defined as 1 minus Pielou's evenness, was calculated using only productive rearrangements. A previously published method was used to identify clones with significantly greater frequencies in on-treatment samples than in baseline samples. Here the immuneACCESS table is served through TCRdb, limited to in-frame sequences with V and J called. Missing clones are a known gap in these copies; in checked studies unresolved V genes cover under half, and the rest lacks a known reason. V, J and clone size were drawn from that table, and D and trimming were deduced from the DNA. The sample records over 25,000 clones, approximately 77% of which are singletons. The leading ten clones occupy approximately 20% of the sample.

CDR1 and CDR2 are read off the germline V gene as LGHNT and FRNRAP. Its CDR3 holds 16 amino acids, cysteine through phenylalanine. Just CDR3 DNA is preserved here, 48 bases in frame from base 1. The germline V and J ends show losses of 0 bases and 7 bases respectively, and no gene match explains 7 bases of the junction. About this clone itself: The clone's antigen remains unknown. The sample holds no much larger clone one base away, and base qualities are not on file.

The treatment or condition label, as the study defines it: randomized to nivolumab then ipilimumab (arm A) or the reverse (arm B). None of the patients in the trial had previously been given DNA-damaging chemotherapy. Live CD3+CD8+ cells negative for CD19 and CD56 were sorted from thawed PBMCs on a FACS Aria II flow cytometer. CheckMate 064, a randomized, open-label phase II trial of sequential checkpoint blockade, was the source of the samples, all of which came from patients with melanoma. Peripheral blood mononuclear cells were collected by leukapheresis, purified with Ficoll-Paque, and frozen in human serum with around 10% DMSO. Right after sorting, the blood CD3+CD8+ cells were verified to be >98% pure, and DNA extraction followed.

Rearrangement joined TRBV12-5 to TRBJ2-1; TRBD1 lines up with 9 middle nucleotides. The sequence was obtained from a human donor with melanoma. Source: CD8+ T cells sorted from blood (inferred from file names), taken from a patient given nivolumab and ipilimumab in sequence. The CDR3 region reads CASGLVLGTGRNEQFF. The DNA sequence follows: TGTGCTAGTGGTTTGGTACTCGGGACAGGGCGAAATGAGCAGTTCTTC. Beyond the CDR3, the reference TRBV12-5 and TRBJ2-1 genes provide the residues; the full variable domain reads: DARVTQTPRHKVTEMGQEVTMRCQPILGHNTVFWYRQTMMQGLELLAYFRNRAPLDDSGMPKDRFSAEMPDATLATLKIQPSEPRDSAVYFCASGLVLGTGRNEQFFGPGTRLTVL.